This TCR beta chain was identified during a study of blood T cell repertoires in COVID-19. As processed by the authors: Reference gene primer amplification gave nucleated cell count estimates. Libraries were prepared by immunoSEQ multiplex PCR; TCRdb keeps only in-frame clonotypes and omits some of them. The DNA gave D and trimming, while V, J and clone size come from that table. The sample yields just over 200,000 clones, around three quarters seen once. CDR3 size: 13 residues. V shed 4 bases and J shed 5 bases, with 11 bases lying between them. In germline, CDR1 is MNHEY, CDR2 SVGAGI. The chain joins TRBV6-5 to TRBJ1-1; no clear D. This clonotype was sampled from a woman in her 70s with acute or convalescent COVID-19. The sequencing sample was made of peripheral blood. The CDR3 DNA follows: TGTGCCAGCAGTTCCCCTCTATTGACTGAAGCTTTCTTT. Encoded protein: CASSSPLLTEAFF.